The clone carrying this T cell receptor (beta chain) was detected once. The same CDR3 can be traced to other DNA sequences in this sample. The sample is drawn from a study of T cell responses to AZD1222 COVID-19 vaccine. The CDR3 has 13 amino acids. Germline values: CDR1 SGHRS, CDR2 YFSETQ. Unmatched junction bases numbered 1, after V lost 2 bases and J lost 5 bases. Profiled with immunoSEQ multiplex PCR; TCRdb holds only in-frame clones, not every one. The data contain 250,000 to 300,000 clones, around 92% of them singletons. This TCR came from an adult who received the AZD1222 COVID-19 vaccine. Sequencing used peripheral blood, obtained 28 days after the second AZD1222 dose. This sequence joins TRBV5-1 and TRBJ1-5; 7 bases match TRBD1. CDR3 sequence (DNA): TGCGCCAGCAGCTTTACAGGGGATCAGCCCCAGCATTTT. Translating it yields CASSFTGDQPQHF.